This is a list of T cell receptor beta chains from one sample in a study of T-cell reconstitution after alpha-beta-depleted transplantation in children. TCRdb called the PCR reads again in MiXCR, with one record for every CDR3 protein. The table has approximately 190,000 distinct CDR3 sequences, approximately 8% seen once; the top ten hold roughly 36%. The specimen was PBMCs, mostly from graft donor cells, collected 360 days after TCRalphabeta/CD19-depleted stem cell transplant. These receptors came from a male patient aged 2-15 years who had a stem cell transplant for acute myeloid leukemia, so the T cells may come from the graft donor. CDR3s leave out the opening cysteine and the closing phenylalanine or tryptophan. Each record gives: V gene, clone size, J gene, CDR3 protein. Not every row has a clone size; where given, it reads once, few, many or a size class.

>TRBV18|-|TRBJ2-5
ASSPTVGTNQETQY
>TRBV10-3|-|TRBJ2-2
ATQFEGELF
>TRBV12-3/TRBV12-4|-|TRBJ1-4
ASRPTRQGEKLF
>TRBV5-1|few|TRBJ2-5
ASSLGQGAGETQY
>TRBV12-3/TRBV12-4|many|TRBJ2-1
ASSPRSGSRDEQF
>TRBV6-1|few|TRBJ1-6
ASRNGQGTSPLH
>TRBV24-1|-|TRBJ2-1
ATSDLAGGEQF
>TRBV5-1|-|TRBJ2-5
ASSLNRGKTQY
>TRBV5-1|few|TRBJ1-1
ASSLGDRATEAF
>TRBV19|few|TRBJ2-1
ASSPILAQNEQF
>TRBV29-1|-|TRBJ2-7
TAGDQGEQY
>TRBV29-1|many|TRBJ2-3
SVDVEYPSTDTQY
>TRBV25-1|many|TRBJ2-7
ASSEYARGPYEQY
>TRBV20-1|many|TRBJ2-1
SRLGSYNEQF
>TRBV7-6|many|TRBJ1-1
ASSLVPRGARTEAF
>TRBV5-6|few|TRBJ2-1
ASSPGLAGAEQF
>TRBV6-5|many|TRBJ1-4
ASTRGGDRGLGKLF
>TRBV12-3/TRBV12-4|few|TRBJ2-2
ASSLPPWTKSGTGELF
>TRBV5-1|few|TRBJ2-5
ASTLAGSVTQY
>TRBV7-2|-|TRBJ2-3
ASSFTGGDTQY
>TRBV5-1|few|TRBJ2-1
ATTRGSHTNNEQF
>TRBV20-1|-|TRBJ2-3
SASGSGMADTQY
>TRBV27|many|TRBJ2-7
ASSSRVAGYEQY
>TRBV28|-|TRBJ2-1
ASSIPPGTENSYNEQF
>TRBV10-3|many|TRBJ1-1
AINGQGRMNTEAF